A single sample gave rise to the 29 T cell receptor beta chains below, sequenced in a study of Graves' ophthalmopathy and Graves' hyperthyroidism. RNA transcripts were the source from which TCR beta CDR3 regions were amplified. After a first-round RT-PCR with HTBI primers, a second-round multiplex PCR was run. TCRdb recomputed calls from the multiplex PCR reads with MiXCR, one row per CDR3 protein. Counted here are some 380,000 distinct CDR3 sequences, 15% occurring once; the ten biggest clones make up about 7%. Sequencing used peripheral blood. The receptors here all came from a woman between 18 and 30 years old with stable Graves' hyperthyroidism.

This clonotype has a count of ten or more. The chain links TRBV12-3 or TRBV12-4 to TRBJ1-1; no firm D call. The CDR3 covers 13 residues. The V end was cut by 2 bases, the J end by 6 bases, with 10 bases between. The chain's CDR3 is CASSLIRGSEAFF. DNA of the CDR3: TGTGCCAGCAGTTTAATACGGGGATCTGAAGCTTTCTTT.

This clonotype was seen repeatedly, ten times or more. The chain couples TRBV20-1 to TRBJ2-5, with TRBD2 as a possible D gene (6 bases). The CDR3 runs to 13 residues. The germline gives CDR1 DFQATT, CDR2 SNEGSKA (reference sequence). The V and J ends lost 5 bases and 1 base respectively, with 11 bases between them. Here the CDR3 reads CSAPGLLQETQYF. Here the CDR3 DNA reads TGCAGTGCTCCGGGACTTCTCCAAGAGACCCAGTACTTC.

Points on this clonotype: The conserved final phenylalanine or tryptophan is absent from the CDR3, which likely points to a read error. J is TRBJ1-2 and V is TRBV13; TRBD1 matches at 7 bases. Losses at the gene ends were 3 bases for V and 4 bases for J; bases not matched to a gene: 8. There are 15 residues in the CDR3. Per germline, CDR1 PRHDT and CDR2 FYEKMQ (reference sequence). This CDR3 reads CASSLGQLISYGYTV. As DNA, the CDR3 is TGTGCCAGCAGCTTGGGACAGCTAATCTCCTATGGCTACACCGTC.

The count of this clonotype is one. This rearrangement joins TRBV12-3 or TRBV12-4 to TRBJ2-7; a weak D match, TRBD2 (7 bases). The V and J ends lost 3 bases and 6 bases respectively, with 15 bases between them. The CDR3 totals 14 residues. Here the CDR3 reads CASSFRGGQGEQYF. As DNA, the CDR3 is TGTGCCAGCAGTTTTAGGGGGGGCCAGGGCGAGCAGTACTTC.

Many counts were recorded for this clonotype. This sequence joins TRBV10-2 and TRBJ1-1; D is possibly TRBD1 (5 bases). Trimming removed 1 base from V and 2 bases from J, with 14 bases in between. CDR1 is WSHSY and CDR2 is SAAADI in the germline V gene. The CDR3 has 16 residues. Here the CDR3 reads CASSEFLGRANTEAFF. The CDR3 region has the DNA TGCGCCAGCAGTGAGTTCCTCGGCAGGGCTAACACTGAAGCTTTCTTT.

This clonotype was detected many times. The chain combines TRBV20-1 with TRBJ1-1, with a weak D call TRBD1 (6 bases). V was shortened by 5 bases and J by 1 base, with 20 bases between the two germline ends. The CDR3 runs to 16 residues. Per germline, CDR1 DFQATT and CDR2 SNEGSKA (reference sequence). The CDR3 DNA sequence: TGCAGTGCTTCGACGGGGGGCGGTGGGTGGAACACTGAAGCTTTCTTT. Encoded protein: CSASTGGGGWNTEAFF.

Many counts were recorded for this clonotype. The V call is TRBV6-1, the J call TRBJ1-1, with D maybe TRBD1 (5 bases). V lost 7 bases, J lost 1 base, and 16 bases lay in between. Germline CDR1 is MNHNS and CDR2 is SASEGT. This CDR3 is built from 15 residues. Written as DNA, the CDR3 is TGTGCCAGCACCCTGAACGGCGGACAGAACACTGAAGCTTTCTTT. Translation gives CASTLNGGQNTEAFF.

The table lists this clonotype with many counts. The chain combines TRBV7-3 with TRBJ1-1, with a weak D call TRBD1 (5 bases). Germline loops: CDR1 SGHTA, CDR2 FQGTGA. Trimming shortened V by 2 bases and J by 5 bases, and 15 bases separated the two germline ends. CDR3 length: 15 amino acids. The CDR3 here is CASSLESGGGTEAFF. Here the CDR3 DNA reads TGTGCCAGCAGCTTAGAGTCGGGGGGTGGGACTGAAGCTTTCTTT.

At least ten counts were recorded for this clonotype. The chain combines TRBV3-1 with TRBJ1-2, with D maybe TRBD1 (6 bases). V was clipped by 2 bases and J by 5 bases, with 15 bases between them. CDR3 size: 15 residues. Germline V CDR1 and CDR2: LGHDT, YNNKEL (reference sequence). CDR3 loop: CASSQSARGGYGYTF. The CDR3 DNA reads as TGTGCCAGCAGCCAATCAGCCAGGGGAGGGTATGGCTACACCTTC.

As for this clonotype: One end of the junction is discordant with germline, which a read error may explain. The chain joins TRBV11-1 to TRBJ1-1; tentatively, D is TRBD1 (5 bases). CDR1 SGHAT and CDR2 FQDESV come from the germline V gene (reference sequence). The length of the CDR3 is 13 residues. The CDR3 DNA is TGTGCCAGCAGCTCCGATGAGGGGTCTGATGCTTTCTTT. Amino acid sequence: CASSSDEGSDAFF.

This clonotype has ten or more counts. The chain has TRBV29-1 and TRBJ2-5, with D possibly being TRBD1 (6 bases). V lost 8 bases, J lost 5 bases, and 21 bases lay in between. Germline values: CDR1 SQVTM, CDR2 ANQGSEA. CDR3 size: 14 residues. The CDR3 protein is CSTSWAGAWETQYF. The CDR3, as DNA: TGCAGCACCTCTTGGGCAGGGGCTTGGGAGACCCAGTACTTC. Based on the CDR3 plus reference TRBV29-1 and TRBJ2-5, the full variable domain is SAVISQKPSRDICQRGTSLTIQCQVDSQVTMMFWYRQQPGQSLTLIATANQGSEATYESGFVIDKFPISRPNLTFSTLTVSNMSPEDSSIYLCSTSWAGAWETQYFGPGTRLLVL.

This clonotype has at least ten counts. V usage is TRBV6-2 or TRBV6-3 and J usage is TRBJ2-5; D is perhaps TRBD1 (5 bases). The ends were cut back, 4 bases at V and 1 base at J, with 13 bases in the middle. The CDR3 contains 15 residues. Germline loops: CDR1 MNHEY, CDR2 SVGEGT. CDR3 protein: CASSFRRQRQETQYF. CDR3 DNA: TGTGCCAGCAGTTTCCGAAGACAGCGCCAAGAGACCCAGTACTTC.

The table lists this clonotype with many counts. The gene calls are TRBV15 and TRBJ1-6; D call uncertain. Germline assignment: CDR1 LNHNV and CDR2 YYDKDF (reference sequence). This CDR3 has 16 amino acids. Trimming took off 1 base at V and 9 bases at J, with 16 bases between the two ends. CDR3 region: CATSRVVGRGGSPLHF. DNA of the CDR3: TGTGCCACCAGCAGAGTAGTGGGGAGAGGTGGTTCACCCCTCCACTTT.

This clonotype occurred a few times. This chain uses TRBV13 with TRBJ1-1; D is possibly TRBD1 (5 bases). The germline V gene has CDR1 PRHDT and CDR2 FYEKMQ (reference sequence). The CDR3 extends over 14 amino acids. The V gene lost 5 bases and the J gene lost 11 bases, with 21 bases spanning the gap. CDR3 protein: CASSRSVGTRGAFF. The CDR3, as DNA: TGTGCCAGCAGCCGGTCGGTAGGGACTAGGGGTGCTTTCTTT.

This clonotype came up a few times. The CDR3 is CASSQDLARGLTEAFF. CDR3 nucleotide sequence: TGTGCCAGCAGCCAAGATTTGGCCAGGGGGTTAACTGAAGCTTTCTTT. The gene calls are TRBV4-2 and TRBJ1-1, with 7 positions matching TRBD1. The CDR3 is 16 amino acids. In germline, CDR1 is LGHNA, CDR2 YNFKEQ. V shed 0 bases and J 5 bases; nucleotides not matched to a gene: 9.

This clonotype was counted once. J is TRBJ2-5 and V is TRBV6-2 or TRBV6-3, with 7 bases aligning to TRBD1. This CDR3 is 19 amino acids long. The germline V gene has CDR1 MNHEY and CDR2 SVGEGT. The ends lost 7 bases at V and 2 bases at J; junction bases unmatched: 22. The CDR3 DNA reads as TGTGCCAGCATCATATCTCCCAATATCGTGGGACAGCTTCAAGAGACCCAGTACTTC. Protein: CASIISPNIVGQLQETQYF.

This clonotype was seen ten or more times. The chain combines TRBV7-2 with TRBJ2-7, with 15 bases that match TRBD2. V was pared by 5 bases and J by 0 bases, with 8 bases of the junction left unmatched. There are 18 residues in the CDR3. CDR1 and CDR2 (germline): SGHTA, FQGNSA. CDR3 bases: TGTGCCAGCAGCCCGGGACTAGCGGGGGGCCAGAGCTCCTACGAGCAGTACTTC. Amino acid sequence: CASSPGLAGGQSSYEQYF.

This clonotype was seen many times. The CDR3 reads CASSYSGGAAKNIQYF. CDR3 sequence (DNA): TGTGCCAGCAGTTACTCGGGTGGGGCGGCCAAAAACATTCAGTACTTC. The J gene is TRBJ2-4, the V gene TRBV6-5; D is possibly TRBD1 (5 bases). Trimming took off 0 bases at V and 1 base at J, with 10 bases between the two ends. This CDR3 is built from 16 residues. Germline CDR1 and CDR2: MNHEY and SVGAGI.

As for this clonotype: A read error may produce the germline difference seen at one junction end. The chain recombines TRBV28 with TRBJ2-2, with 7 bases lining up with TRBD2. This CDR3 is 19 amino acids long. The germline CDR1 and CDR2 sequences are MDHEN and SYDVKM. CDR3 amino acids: CASSFFGRDYPMNTGDLFF. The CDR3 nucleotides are TGTGCCAGCAGTTTTTTTGGTAGGGACTACCCGATGAACACCGGGGATCTGTTTTTT.

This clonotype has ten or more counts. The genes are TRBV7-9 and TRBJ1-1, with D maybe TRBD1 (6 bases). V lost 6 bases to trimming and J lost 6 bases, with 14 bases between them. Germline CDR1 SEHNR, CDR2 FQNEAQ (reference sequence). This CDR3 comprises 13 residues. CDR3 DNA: TGTGCCAGCAGACGTTCGGACAGTTCTGAAGCTTTCTTT. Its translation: CASRRSDSSEAFF.

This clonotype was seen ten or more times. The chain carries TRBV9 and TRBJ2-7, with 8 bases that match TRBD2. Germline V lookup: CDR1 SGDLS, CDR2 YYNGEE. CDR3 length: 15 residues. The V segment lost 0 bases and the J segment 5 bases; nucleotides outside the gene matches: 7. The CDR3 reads CASSVGSGGPDEQYF. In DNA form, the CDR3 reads TGTGCCAGCAGCGTAGGATCGGGGGGGCCAGACGAGCAGTACTTC.

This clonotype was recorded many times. DNA for the CDR3: TGTGCCAGCAGTTACTCTTGGAACACTGAAGCTTTCTTT. It specifies CASSYSWNTEAFF. The rearrangement links TRBV6-5 to TRBJ1-1; D gene ambiguous. V lost 0 bases, J lost 1 base, and 3 bases lay in between. The CDR3 has 13 residues. Per germline, CDR1 MNHEY and CDR2 SVGAGI.

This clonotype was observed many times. CDR3 nucleotides: TGCAGTGCTAGATCACCGGGACAGGTGACCTACGAGCAGTACTTC. Protein sequence: CSARSPGQVTYEQYF. The chain uses TRBV20-1 and TRBJ2-7; TRBD1 matches at 8 bases. J was trimmed by 2 bases and V by 2 bases; bases with no gene match: 8. The CDR3 covers 15 residues. CDR1 and CDR2 (germline): DFQATT, SNEGSKA (reference sequence).

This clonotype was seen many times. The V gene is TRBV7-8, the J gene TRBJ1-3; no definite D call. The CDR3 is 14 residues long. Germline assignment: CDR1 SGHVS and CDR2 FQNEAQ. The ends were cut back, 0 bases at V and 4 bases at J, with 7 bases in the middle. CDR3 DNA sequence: TGTGCCAGCAGCTTAGCCTTTGGGGGAAACACCATATATTTT. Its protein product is CASSLAFGGNTIYF.

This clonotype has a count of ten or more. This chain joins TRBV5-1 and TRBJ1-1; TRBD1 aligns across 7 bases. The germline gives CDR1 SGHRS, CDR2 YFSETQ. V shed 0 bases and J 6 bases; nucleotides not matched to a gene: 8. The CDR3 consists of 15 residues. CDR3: CASSLVTGVFAEAFF. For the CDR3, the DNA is TGCGCCAGCAGCTTGGTAACAGGGGTTTTCGCTGAAGCTTTCTTT.

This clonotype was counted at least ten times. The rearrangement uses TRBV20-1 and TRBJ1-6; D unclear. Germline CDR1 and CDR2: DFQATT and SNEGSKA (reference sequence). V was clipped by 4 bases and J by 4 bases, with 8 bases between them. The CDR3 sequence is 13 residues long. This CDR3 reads CSATTGYNSPLHF. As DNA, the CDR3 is TGCAGTGCTACTACGGGGTATAATTCACCCCTCCACTTT.

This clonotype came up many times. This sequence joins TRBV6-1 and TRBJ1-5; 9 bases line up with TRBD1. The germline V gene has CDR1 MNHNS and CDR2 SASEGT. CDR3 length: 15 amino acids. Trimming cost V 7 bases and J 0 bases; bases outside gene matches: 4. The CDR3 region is CASTQGAGSNQPQHF. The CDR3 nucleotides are TGTGCCAGCACACAGGGGGCAGGTAGCAATCAGCCCCAGCATTTT.

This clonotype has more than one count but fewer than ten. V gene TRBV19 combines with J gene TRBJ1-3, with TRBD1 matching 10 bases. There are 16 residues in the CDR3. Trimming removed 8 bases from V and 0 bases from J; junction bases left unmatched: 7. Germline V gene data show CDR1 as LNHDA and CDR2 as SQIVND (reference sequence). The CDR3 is CASGGQGLPSGNTIYF. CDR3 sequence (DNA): TGTGCCAGTGGGGGACAGGGGCTCCCCTCTGGAAACACCATATATTTT.

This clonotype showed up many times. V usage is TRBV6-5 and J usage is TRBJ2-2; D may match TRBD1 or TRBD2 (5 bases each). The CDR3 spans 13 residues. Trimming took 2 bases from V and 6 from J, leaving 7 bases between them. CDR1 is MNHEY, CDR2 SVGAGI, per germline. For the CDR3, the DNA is TGTGCCAGCAGTTACCCGGGGCCCGGGGAGCTGTTTTTT. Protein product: CASSYPGPGELFF.